These 12 T cell receptor beta chains share one sample of origin, sequenced in a study of regulatory T cells in long-lasting Graves disease. Regarding time point: newly diagnosed GD, antithyroid drugs for less than 3 months. PBMCs provided the RNA from which the TCR library was made. Relying on iRepertoire HTBI primers and Arm-PCR of CDR3 regions, the team built TCR beta libraries. TCRdb redid the calling of the multiplex PCR reads with MiXCR, one entry per CDR3 protein. The profile covers about 320,000 distinct CDR3 sequences, with 15% to 20% appearing a single time and more than 35% taken by the ten largest. Sequencing used peripheral blood mononuclear cells (PBMCs), obtained at new diagnosis, from a patient treated with antithyroid drugs. Receptor source: a female donor with Graves disease.

The chain recombines TRBV5-6 with TRBJ2-7; weak D call: TRBD1 (6 bases). This CDR3 is 12 amino acids long. Germline assignment: CDR1 SGHDT and CDR2 YYEEEE. Trimming stripped 0 bases from V and 11 bases from J, with 12 bases between. CDR3 nucleotide sequence: TGTGCCAGCAGCTTGGCCAGGGGCAGGGAGTACTTC. Translation gives CASSLARGREYF.

This clonotype occurred a few times. V is TRBV12-3 or TRBV12-4 and J is TRBJ2-5; possibly TRBD2 for D (5 bases). The CDR3 runs to 15 residues. Deletions cut 3 bases from V and 4 bases from J, with 15 bases between. The CDR3 protein is CASSFGGGPLETQYF. CDR3 coding DNA: TGTGCCAGCAGTTTCGGTGGCGGGCCTTTAGAGACCCAGTACTTC.

In this sample, this clonotype turned up many times. The J gene is TRBJ2-5, the V gene TRBV13, with TRBD2 matching 7 bases. J was trimmed by 5 bases and V by 1 base; bases with no gene match: 7. CDR1 and CDR2 from the germline V gene are PRHDT and FYEKMQ (reference sequence). The CDR3 has 15 residues. The CDR3 sequence is CASSLDPGGVETQYF. DNA of the CDR3: TGTGCCAGCAGCTTAGACCCGGGAGGTGTGGAGACCCAGTACTTC.

Ten or more counts support this clonotype. It may be a read error: a sequence one base away is much more abundant. J is TRBJ2-2 and V is TRBV6-1; 8 positions match TRBD2. CDR3 size: 14 residues. Looked up from germline, CDR1 is MNHNS and CDR2 is SASEGT. In nucleotides, the CDR3 is TGTGCCAGCATAGGTAGCGGGAAGACCGGGAAGCTGTTTTTT. Its translation is CASIGSGKTGKLFF.

Many counts were recorded for this clonotype. The genes are TRBV6-5 and TRBJ2-3, with unresolved D. V lost 0 bases to trimming and J lost 0 bases, with 13 bases between them. The CDR3 extends over 17 amino acids. Per the germline V gene, CDR1 is MNHEY and CDR2 is SVGAGI. The CDR3 protein is CASSYSISGSSTDTQYF. The CDR3 nucleotides are TGTGCCAGCAGTTACTCGATTAGTGGCTCGAGCACAGATACGCAGTATTTT.

J is TRBJ2-4 and V is TRBV3-1; D may be TRBD2 (6 bases). The CDR3 spans 17 residues. Trimming left V 0 bases short and J 1 base short, with 13 bases between. The V gene's germline CDR1 is LGHDT and CDR2 YNNKEL (reference sequence). CDR3 residues: CASSQDPTTRAKNIQYF. CDR3 nucleotides: TGTGCCAGCAGCCAAGATCCCACGACTAGGGCCAAAAACATTCAGTACTTC. Complete variable domain (other parts from reference TRBV3-1 and TRBJ2-4): DTAVSQTPKYLVTQMGNDKSIKCEQNLGHDTMYWYKQDSKKFLKIMFSYNNKELIINETVPNRFSPKSPDKAHLNLHINSLELGDSAVYFCASSQDPTTRAKNIQYFGAGTRLSVL.

As to this clonotype: A much larger clone sits a single nucleotide away, making a read error possible. This chain connects TRBV6-2 or TRBV6-3 to TRBJ2-7; 9 bases are shared with TRBD2. The germline V gene has CDR1 MNHEY and CDR2 SVGEGT. The junction had 7 bases not matched to a gene; V was cut back by 5 bases and J by 5 bases. The CDR3 is made up of 14 amino acids. The CDR3: CASSRSGRKNEQYF. The CDR3 DNA sequence: TGTGCCAGCAGTCGTAGCGGGAGAAAGAACGAGCAGTACTTC.

The sample holds many counts of this clonotype. The chain joins TRBV28 to TRBJ2-7, with D perhaps TRBD1 (6 bases). CDR1 is MDHEN, CDR2 SYDVKM, per germline. Trimming removed 5 bases at V and 1 base at J, with 12 bases between. This CDR3 region has 14 residues. The CDR3 here is CASSIGTSSYEQYF. CDR3 bases: TGTGCCAGCAGTATTGGGACATCTTCCTACGAGCAGTACTTC.

This clonotype showed up many times. The chain employs TRBV5-6 and TRBJ2-3, with D possibly being TRBD1 (6 bases). This CDR3 is 14 amino acids long. The ends were cut back, 3 bases at V and 2 bases at J, with 10 bases in the middle. Germline values: CDR1 SGHDT, CDR2 YYEEEE. This chain's CDR3 is CASSSRGLTDTQYF. As DNA, the CDR3 is TGTGCCAGCAGCTCCAGGGGCCTCACAGATACGCAGTATTTT.

This clonotype was counted many times. The CDR3 sequence: CSVEDTSNTQYF. The CDR3 coding sequence is TGCAGCGTTGAAGATACCTCGAATACGCAGTATTTT. The rearrangement uses TRBV29-1 and TRBJ2-3; D call uncertain. Germline-derived CDR1 and CDR2 are SQVTM and ANQGSEA. V was cut by 0 bases and J by 7 bases, with 8 bases left in between. The CDR3 loop spans 12 amino acids.

This clonotype was recorded a few times. The V call is TRBV6-1, the J call TRBJ2-3, with D possibly called TRBD1 or TRBD2 (5 bases each). The germline CDR1 and CDR2 sequences are MNHNS and SASEGT. The CDR3 has 15 residues. Trimming removed 6 bases from V and 7 bases from J, with 20 bases in between. In DNA, the CDR3 is TGTGCCAGCAGCTTAACCGGGACCGGTGAAAATACGCAGTATTTT. Its protein product is CASSLTGTGENTQYF.

In its sample, this clonotype was seen many times. The V gene is TRBV18, the J gene TRBJ1-2; D remains unclear. Germline V gene data show CDR1 as KGHSH and CDR2 as LQKENI. CDR3 length equals 13 residues. V dropped 2 bases and J dropped 1 base, with 5 bases sitting between them. The CDR3 sequence is CASSPADNYGYTF. Written as DNA, the CDR3 is TGTGCCAGCTCACCAGCAGATAACTATGGCTACACCTTC. The variable domain in full, with the rest retrieved from reference TRBV18 and TRBJ1-2, is NAGVMQNPRHLVRRRGQEARLRCSPMKGHSHVYWYRQLPEEGLKFMVYLQKENIIDESGMPKERFSAEFPKEGPSILRIQQVVRGDSAAYFCASSPADNYGYTFGSGTRLTVV.